This T cell receptor beta chain appears in the sequencing data of a study of cytomegalovirus exposure and HLA in healthy donors. At least ten counts were recorded for this clone. Both 60 Vbeta primers and 13 Jbeta primers went into the PCR. Sequencing was performed with immunoSEQ multiplex PCR; in TCRdb, only in-frame clones are kept and a portion is missing. The sample lists around 93,000 clones, 82% occurring once. Deletions cut 6 bases from V and 5 bases from J, with 14 bases between. Germline CDR1 is MNHEY and CDR2 is SVGAGI. This CDR3 has 13 amino acids. The sequence was collected from a man aged 45-65 years in good health and CMV-seronegative. The V call is TRBV6-5, the J call TRBJ2-7; no firm D call. The sample was PBMCs. The CDR3 coding sequence is TGTGCCAGCAGGCAATCACGGGTTCACGAGCAGTACTTC. Amino acid sequence: CASRQSRVHEQYF.